This TCR beta chain was profiled in a study of graft-versus-host responses after intestinal transplantation. Germline values: CDR1 SEHNR, CDR2 FQNEAQ (reference sequence). The CDR3 is 14 residues long. Trimming pared 1 base from V and 0 bases from J, leaving 7 bases between. Measured with immunoSEQ multiplex PCR; TCRdb has only the in-frame clones, and not every one. The sample consists of some 45,000 clones, 75% to 95% of them appearing once. This TCR was sampled from a human patient who received an intestinal transplant, so some T cells may come from the graft donor. This specimen consisted of PBMCs, obtained 524 days after transplant. This chain joins TRBV7-9 and TRBJ2-7, with D tentatively TRBD1 (6 bases). In DNA form, the CDR3 reads TGTGCCAGCAGCTTAGACAGGGCCTCCTACGAGCAGTACTTC. Translated, it gives CASSLDRASYEQYF.